Shown below are 22 T cell receptor beta chains from a single sample sequenced in a study of OX40 agonist ivuxolimab in advanced cancers. The table came from immunoSEQ multiplex PCR; TCRdb's copy has only in-frame clones and leaves some out. The table records fewer than 60,000 clones, approximately 90% of them present only once. The source was CD4+ or CD8+ T cells sorted from blood, collected in a trial of the OX40 agonist ivuxolimab. All receptors derive from an adult with an advanced solid tumor such as melanoma, head and neck, liver or kidney cancer.

This rearrangement joins TRBV5-4 to TRBJ2-6; D unclear. Germline CDR1 is SGHNT and CDR2 is YYREEE (reference sequence). The V and J ends lost 2 bases and 0 bases respectively, with 3 bases between them. The CDR3 extends over 14 amino acids. CDR3 protein: CASSLISGANVLTF. CDR3 coding DNA: TGTGCCAGCAGCTTAATCTCTGGGGCCAACGTCCTGACTTTC.

The V gene is TRBV2, the J gene TRBJ2-3, with unresolved D. Germline CDR1 and CDR2: SNHLY and FYNNEI. The CDR3 has 10 residues. V lost 7 bases and J lost 4, with 3 bases in between. CDR3 DNA sequence: TGTGCCAGCATTGCAGATACGCAGTATTTT. It is translated as CASIADTQYF. The complete variable domain, with remaining parts taken from reference TRBV2 and TRBJ2-3, reads EPEVTQTPSHQVTQMGQEVILRCVPISNHLYFYWYRQILGQKVEFLVSFYNNEISEKSEIFDDQFSVERPDGSNFTLKIRSTKLEDSAMYFCASIADTQYFGPGTRLTVL.

This clone was detected a few times. The V call is TRBV9, the J call TRBJ2-1; D unresolved. Germline-derived CDR1 and CDR2 are SGDLS and YYNGEE. The CDR3 extends over 16 amino acids. V lost 0 bases to trimming and J lost 1 base, with 11 bases between them. DNA of the CDR3: TGTGCCAGCAGCGTAGCCGACCGTAGTTCCTACAATGAGCAGTTCTTC. Encoded protein: CASSVADRSSYNEQFF.

The chain is built from TRBV7-9 and TRBJ1-1; D gene ambiguous. V was cut by 0 bases and J by 3 bases, with 11 bases left in between. The CDR3 is made up of 15 amino acids. Germline CDR1 reads SEHNR; CDR2 reads FQNEAQ (reference sequence). As DNA, the CDR3 is TGTGCCAGCAGCTTAGCTGAGGGAGGGCACACTGAAGCTTTCTTT. Amino acid sequence: CASSLAEGGHTEAFF.

The rearrangement joins TRBV4-1 to TRBJ1-4, with TRBD1 as a possible D gene (6 bases). Germline lookup yields CDR1 MGHRA and CDR2 YSYEKL. V lost 3 bases and J 12 bases, leaving 20 bases between the germline ends. CDR3 size: 15 residues. The CDR3 DNA sequence: TGCGCCAGCAGCCACCTACGGGCCCCAGGGGCGGAACTGTTTTTT. Translating it yields CASSHLRAPGAELFF.

The CDR3 nucleotides are TGTGCCAGCAGCTTAGGGCCTAGCGGGGGAATGAACATTCAGTACTTC. Its translation is CASSLGPSGGMNIQYF. V usage is TRBV7-9 and J usage is TRBJ2-4; 10 nucleotides agree with TRBD2. V lost 1 base to trimming and J lost 7 bases; unmatched junction nucleotides: 7. The CDR3 is made up of 16 amino acids. Germline values: CDR1 SEHNR, CDR2 FQNEAQ (reference sequence).

The chain recombines TRBV11-2 with TRBJ2-1; D not certain. The CDR3 length is 13 residues. The germline gives CDR1 SGHAT, CDR2 FQNNGV. The V and J ends lost 7 bases and 4 bases respectively, with 11 bases between them. The CDR3 DNA reads as TGTGCCAGCACCTTGCCCGATTACAATGAGCAGTTCTTC. Translation: CASTLPDYNEQFF.

The J gene is TRBJ2-7, the V gene TRBV4-1, with a tentative D call TRBD1 (6 bases). V lost 1 base and J 0 bases, leaving 19 bases between the germline ends. Germline values: CDR1 MGHRA, CDR2 YSYEKL. The CDR3 spans 18 residues. CDR3 nucleotide sequence: TGCGCCAGCAGCCAAGGGCCCCCGGGACACTTGCTCTCCTACGAGCAGTACTTC. It encodes CASSQGPPGHLLSYEQYF.

This chain links TRBV4-3 with TRBJ2-7; the D gene could be TRBD1 or TRBD2 (6 bases each). CDR1 and CDR2 (germline): LGHNA, YSLEER. This CDR3 region has 14 residues. The V end lost 4 bases, the J end lost 7 bases, and 17 bases lay between the germline ends. DNA for the CDR3: TGCGCCAGCAGCCCGGGGGCACACTTCGGGGAGCAGTACTTC. It codes for CASSPGAHFGEQYF.

This chain connects TRBV5-4 to TRBJ2-7; D could derive from TRBD1 or TRBD2 (5 bases each). Germline lookup yields CDR1 SGHNT and CDR2 YYREEE (reference sequence). V gave up 3 bases and J gave up 6 bases, with 10 bases separating them. This CDR3 spans 12 amino acids. This CDR3 is CASSWGEGEQYF. The CDR3 region has the DNA TGTGCCAGCAGCTGGGGCGAGGGCGAGCAGTACTTC. The full variable domain, its missing parts supplied by reference TRBV5-4 and TRBJ2-7, is ETGVTQSPTHLIKTRGQQVTLRCSSQSGHNTVSWYQQALGQGPQFIFQYYREEENGRGNFPPRFSGLQFPNYSSELNVNALELDDSALYLCASSWGEGEQYFGPGTRLTVT.

The V call is TRBV4-1, the J call TRBJ1-5; D ambiguous. Trimming removed 4 bases from V and 5 bases from J, with 15 bases in between. The CDR3 contains 15 residues. The V gene's germline CDR1 is MGHRA and CDR2 YSYEKL. This CDR3 is CASSPGLSGHQPQHF. The CDR3 DNA reads TGCGCCAGCAGCCCCGGCCTGTCCGGCCATCAGCCCCAGCATTTT.

V and J are TRBV6-5 and TRBJ2-1; D is ambiguous. Germline lookup yields CDR1 MNHEY and CDR2 SVGAGI. The CDR3 consists of 14 residues. Between the trimmed V and J ends, which lost 2 bases and 3 bases, there was a span of 8 bases. The CDR3 here is CASSYRMDYNEQFF. As DNA, the CDR3 is TGTGCCAGCAGTTACCGCATGGACTACAATGAGCAGTTCTTC.

The V call is TRBV19, the J call TRBJ2-7; 7 bases agree with TRBD1. Losses at the gene ends were 5 bases for V and 2 bases for J; bases not matched to a gene: 6. Germline lookup yields CDR1 LNHDA and CDR2 SQIVND (reference sequence). The CDR3 runs 14 residues. The CDR3 region has the DNA TGTGCCAGTAGTCCCCAGGACAGGACCTACGAGCAGTACTTC. Translation: CASSPQDRTYEQYF.

The chain has TRBV9 and TRBJ2-7, with D unresolved. Germline CDR1 is SGDLS and CDR2 is YYNGEE. CDR3 length: 13 residues. Trimming pared 4 bases from V and 1 base from J, leaving 9 bases between. The CDR3 protein is CASSSLGSYEQYF. CDR3 nucleotide sequence: TGTGCCAGCAGCTCCCTAGGTTCCTACGAGCAGTACTTC.

This sequence joins TRBV27 and TRBJ2-1, with 16 bases matching TRBD2. Germline CDR1 and CDR2: MNHEY and SMNVEV (reference sequence). The CDR3 is 16 amino acids. V shed 7 bases and J 9 bases; nucleotides not matched to a gene: 9. Here the CDR3 DNA reads TGTGCCAGCACCCGAGGGACTAGCGGGGGGGCTGGTGAGCAGTTCTTC. It translates to CASTRGTSGGAGEQFF.

This clone was seen once. The chain carries TRBV29-1 and TRBJ2-1, with TRBD2 as a possible D gene (5 bases). The CDR3 runs 14 residues. Trimming stripped 3 bases from V and 3 bases from J, with 12 bases between. Germline V gene lookup returns CDR1 SQVTM and CDR2 ANQGSEA. The CDR3 DNA follows: TGCAGCGTTGAGGCAGCGGAGCTCTACAATGAGCAGTTCTTC. Protein product: CSVEAAELYNEQFF.

This chain uses TRBV15 with TRBJ1-2, with D possibly being TRBD1 (6 bases). Trimming shortened V by 1 base and J by 6 bases, and 15 bases separated the two germline ends. This CDR3 is 15 amino acids long. Germline loops: CDR1 LNHNV, CDR2 YYDKDF (reference sequence). The CDR3 protein is CATSRAGAADNGYTF. CDR3 in DNA: TGTGCCACCAGCAGAGCGGGGGCGGCTGATAATGGCTACACCTTC.

The CDR3 DNA is TGCGCCAGCAGCTTTTGGACAGGGACTGGATACGAGCAGTACTTC. It is translated as CASSFWTGTGYEQYF. V and J are TRBV4-1 and TRBJ2-7; 8 bases are shared with TRBD1. The V segment lost 5 bases and the J segment 4 bases; nucleotides outside the gene matches: 10. The CDR3 runs 15 residues. The V gene's germline CDR1 is MGHRA and CDR2 YSYEKL.

V is TRBV5-5 and J is TRBJ2-4; D may correspond to TRBD1 or TRBD2 (7 bases each). The CDR3 has 16 residues. Germline CDR1 is SGHKS and CDR2 is YYEKEE (reference sequence). Trimming removed 3 bases from V and 4 bases from J, with 17 bases in between. The CDR3 loop reads CASSWEGAGQKNIQYF. The CDR3 DNA sequence: TGTGCCAGCAGCTGGGAGGGGGCGGGACAGAAAAACATTCAGTACTTC.

V gene TRBV4-1 combines with J gene TRBJ1-2, with D unresolved. Germline CDR1 and CDR2: MGHRA and YSYEKL. CDR3 length: 15 amino acids. V was clipped by 1 base and J by 0 bases, with 9 bases between them. CDR3 in amino acids: CASSQGTDANYGYTF. CDR3 nucleotides: TGCGCCAGCAGCCAAGGTACGGATGCTAACTATGGCTACACCTTC.

The chain uses TRBV4-1 and TRBJ2-7; D remains unclear. This CDR3 is built from 13 residues. Germline V gives CDR1 MGHRA, CDR2 YSYEKL. V dropped 1 base and J dropped 0 bases, with 4 bases sitting between them. The CDR3 region is CASSQGDSYEQYF. The CDR3 DNA follows: TGCGCCAGCAGCCAAGGGGACTCCTACGAGCAGTACTTC.

The V call is TRBV6-1, the J call TRBJ1-2; D is ambiguous. CDR1 and CDR2 (germline): MNHNS, SASEGT. The CDR3 extends over 10 amino acids. V shed 9 bases and J shed 8 bases, with 10 bases lying between them. DNA of the CDR3: TGTGCCAGTCGGTTGAGAGGCTACACCTTC. This translates into CASRLRGYTF.